A selection of T cell receptor beta chains follows, all from one sample in a study of blood T cell repertoires in COVID-19. Sequenced by immunoSEQ multiplex PCR; TCRdb stores in-frame clones only, minus some. The profile shows roughly 46,000 clones, 84% of them singletons. The sample comprised peripheral blood. Receptors were obtained from a man in his fifties or sixties with acute or convalescent COVID-19. CDR3s include the opening cysteine and the closing phenylalanine or tryptophan. A D gene is named only where the DNA matches it firmly. The listing skips clone size in some rows; elsewhere it reads once, few, many or a size class.

clone_size,d_call,v_call,j_call,cdr3_aa,cdr3_nt
NA,NA,TRBV6-5,TRBJ1-6,CASESGQINSPLHF,TGTGCCAGCGAATCAGGACAGATTAATTCACCCCTCCACTTT
NA,TRBD2,TRBV11-2,TRBJ2-7,CASSLNAGVSSYEQYF,TGTGCCAGCAGCTTAAATGCGGGGGTTAGCTCCTACGAGCAGTACTTC
NA,NA,TRBV24-1,TRBJ1-2,CATSDGRASNYGYTF,TGTGCCACCAGTGATGGCAGGGCGTCTAACTATGGCTACACCTTC
NA,NA,TRBV6-5,TRBJ1-3,CASIARGSGNTIYF,TGTGCCAGCATAGCTCGGGGCTCTGGAAACACCATATATTTT
few,TRBD1,TRBV10-1,TRBJ2-1,CASSLTGNYNEQFF,TGCGCCAGCAGCCTGACAGGGAACTACAATGAGCAGTTCTTC
NA,TRBD1,TRBV30,TRBJ1-5,CAWSTGGGHYQPQHF,TGTGCCTGGAGTACAGGGGGCGGTCACTACCAGCCCCAGCATTTT
once,NA,TRBV27,TRBJ1-1,CASSPIDGQTEAFF,TGTGCCAGCAGTCCAATTGACGGACAGACTGAAGCTTTCTTT
NA,TRBD1,TRBV18,TRBJ1-6,CASSPRTGGVYNSPLHF,TGTGCCAGCTCACCGCGTACAGGGGGAGTCTATAATTCACCCCTCCACTTT
NA,NA,TRBV2,TRBJ1-6,CASSEARNNSPLHF,TGTGCCAGCAGTGAAGCCAGGAATAATTCACCCCTCCACTTT
few,NA,TRBV2,TRBJ1-6,CASSAESPLHF,TGTGCCAGCAGTGCAGAATCACCCCTCCACTTT
once,NA,TRBV3-1/TRBV3-2,TRBJ1-6,CASSQAAWGESIDSPLHF,TGTGCCAGCAGCCAAGCCGCCTGGGGGGAAAGTATAGATTCACCCCTCCACTTT
NA,TRBD1,TRBV5-6,TRBJ2-7,CASRGTGGSYEQYF,TGTGCCAGCAGGGGGACAGGGGGCTCCTACGAGCAGTACTTC
few,NA,TRBV2,TRBJ1-5,CASSEADSNQPQHF,TGTGCCAGCAGTGAGGCGGATAGCAATCAGCCCCAGCATTTT
once,TRBD1,TRBV30,TRBJ1-1,CAWSRDRGTEAFF,TGTGCCTGGAGTCGGGACAGGGGCACTGAAGCTTTCTTT
NA,NA,TRBV30,TRBJ1-4,CAWSVHQSTSF,TGTGCCTGGAGTGTACATCAGTCCACCTCTTTT
NA,NA,TRBV19,TRBJ1-6,CASSMGIRVSGSPLHF,TGTGCCAGTAGTATGGGGATCAGGGTTTCAGGTTCACCCCTCCACTTT
NA,NA,TRBV18,TRBJ1-4,CASSPAGAPEKLFF,TGTGCCAGCTCACCAGCAGGGGCACCCGAAAAACTGTTTTTT
NA,NA,TRBV11-2,TRBJ2-3,CASSLDQGTDTQYF,TGTGCCAGCAGCTTAGACCAGGGCACAGATACGCAGTATTTT
once,NA,TRBV7-9,TRBJ1-5,CASSSQGCQPQHF,TGTGCCAGCAGCTCACAGGGTTGTCAGCCCCAGCATTTT
once,NA,TRBV2,TRBJ2-7,CASSRLEQYF,TGTGCCAGCAGTCGACTAGAGCAGTACTTC
NA,TRBD1,TRBV7-2,TRBJ2-5,CASSSGQPTQETQYF,TGTGCCAGCAGCTCGGGACAGCCTACTCAAGAGACCCAGTACTTC
NA,NA,TRBV30,TRBJ1-1,CAWSPRTEAFF,TGTGCCTGGAGTCCGCGCACTGAAGCTTTCTTT
NA,NA,TRBV7-2,TRBJ2-6,CASSLGLSGANVLTF,TGTGCCAGCAGCTTAGGGCTCTCTGGGGCCAACGTCCTGACTTTC